This paragraph covers one T cell receptor (beta chain) sequence. With a J-beta primer mix and a sample-barcoded 5' primer, a second PCR ran about 7 to 12 cycles. A single record per CDR3 protein comes from TCRdb applying MiXCR to the 5' RACE reads. Here the sample spans approximately 400,000 distinct CDR3 sequences, roughly half being singletons. These data are taken from a study of blood T cells in healthy people across ages. The sequencing sample was made of blood. The sequence derives from a man aged 60 to 75 in good health.

As DNA, the CDR3 is TGTGCCACCGCTGGCGGGGGGAATCCCTACGAGCAGTACTTC. Protein sequence: CATAGGGNPYEQYF. The rearrangement links TRBV24-1 to TRBJ2-7, with 8 bases aligning to TRBD2. Germline lookup yields CDR1 KGHDR and CDR2 SFDVKD. This CDR3 comprises 14 residues. Trimming at V came to 9 bases and at J to 2 bases, leaving 8 bases not matched to a gene.